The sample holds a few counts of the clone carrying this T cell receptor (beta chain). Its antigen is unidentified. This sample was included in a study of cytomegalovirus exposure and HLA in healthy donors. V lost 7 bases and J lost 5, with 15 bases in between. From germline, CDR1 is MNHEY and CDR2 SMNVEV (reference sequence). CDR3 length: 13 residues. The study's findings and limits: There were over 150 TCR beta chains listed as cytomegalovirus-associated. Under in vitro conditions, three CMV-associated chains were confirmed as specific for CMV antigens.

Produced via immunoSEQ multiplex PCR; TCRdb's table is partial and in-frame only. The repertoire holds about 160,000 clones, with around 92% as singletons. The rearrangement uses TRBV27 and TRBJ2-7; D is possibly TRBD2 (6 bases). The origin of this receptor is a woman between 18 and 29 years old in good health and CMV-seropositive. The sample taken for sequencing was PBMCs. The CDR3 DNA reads TGTGCCAGCACCGGGGCGGGAATCAACGAGCAGTACTTC. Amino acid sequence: CASTGAGINEQYF.